This T cell receptor beta chain was recovered during a study of CD8 T cells in Susac syndrome. With random hexamers, reverse transcription was performed on about 0.5 to 1 ug of RNA. By means of immunoSEQ multiplex PCR, TCR beta CDR3 spanning 54 Vbeta and 13 Jbeta underwent amplification. TCRdb redid the calling of the immunoSEQ multiplex PCR reads with MiXCR, one entry per CDR3 protein. The sample has roughly 84,000 distinct CDR3 sequences, about 95% seen once. Germline CDR1 and CDR2: SEHNR and FQNEAQ (reference sequence). V dropped 5 bases and J dropped 10 bases, with 20 bases sitting between them. The CDR3 covers 14 residues. Both CD4+ and CD8+ T cells were negatively isolated, and TEMRA cells underwent FACS enrichment.

The sample taken for sequencing was CD8+ T cells from PBMCs. The TCR originated in a human donor with Susac syndrome. The chain is built from TRBV7-9 and TRBJ2-5; D is unresolved. In DNA form, the CDR3 reads TGTGCCAGCAGCCTCGCCGGGTCCCCCACGGGCCAGTACTTC. Encoded protein: CASSLAGSPTGQYF.